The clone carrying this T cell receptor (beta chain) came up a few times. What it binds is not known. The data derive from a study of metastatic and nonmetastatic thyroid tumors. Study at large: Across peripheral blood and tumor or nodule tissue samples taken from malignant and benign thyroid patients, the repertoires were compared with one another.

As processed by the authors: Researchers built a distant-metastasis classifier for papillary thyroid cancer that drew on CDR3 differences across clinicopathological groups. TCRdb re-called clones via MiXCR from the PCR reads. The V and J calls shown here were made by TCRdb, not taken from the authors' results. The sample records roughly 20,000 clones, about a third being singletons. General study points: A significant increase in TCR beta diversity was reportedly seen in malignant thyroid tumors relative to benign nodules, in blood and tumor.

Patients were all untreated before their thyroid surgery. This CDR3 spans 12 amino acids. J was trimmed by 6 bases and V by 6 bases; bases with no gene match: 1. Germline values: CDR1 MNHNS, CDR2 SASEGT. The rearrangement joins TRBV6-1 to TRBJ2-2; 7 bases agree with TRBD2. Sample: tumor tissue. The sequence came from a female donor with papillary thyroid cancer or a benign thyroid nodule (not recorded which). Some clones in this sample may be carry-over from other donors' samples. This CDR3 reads CASRREPGELFF. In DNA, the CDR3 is TGTGCCAGCAGGCGGGAGCCCGGGGAGCTGTTTTTT.